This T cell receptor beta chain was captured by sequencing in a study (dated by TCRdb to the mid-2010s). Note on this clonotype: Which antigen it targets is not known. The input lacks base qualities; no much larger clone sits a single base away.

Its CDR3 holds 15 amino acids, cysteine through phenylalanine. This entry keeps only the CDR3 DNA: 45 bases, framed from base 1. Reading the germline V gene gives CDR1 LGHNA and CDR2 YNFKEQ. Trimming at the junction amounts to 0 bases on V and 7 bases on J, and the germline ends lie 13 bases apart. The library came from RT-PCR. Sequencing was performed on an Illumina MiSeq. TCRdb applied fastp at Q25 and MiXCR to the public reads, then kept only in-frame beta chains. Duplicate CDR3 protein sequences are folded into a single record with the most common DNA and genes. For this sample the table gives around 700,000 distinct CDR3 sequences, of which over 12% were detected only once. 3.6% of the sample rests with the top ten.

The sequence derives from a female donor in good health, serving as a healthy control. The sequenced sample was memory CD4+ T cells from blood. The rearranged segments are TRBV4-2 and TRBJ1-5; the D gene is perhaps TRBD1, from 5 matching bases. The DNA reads TGTGCCAGCAGCCAAGATTGGGGCCCTATGCAGCCCCAGCATTTT. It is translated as CASSQDWGPMQPQHF.